This T cell receptor beta chain emerged from a study of T cells in Graves' hyperthyroidism and ophthalmopathy. The study's findings and limits: Within blood appeared most thyroid clonotypes that had expanded above 0.001. Ophthalmopathy was distinguished from stable hyperthyroidism by 13 V-J signatures.

RNA transcripts served as the template for amplifying TCR beta CDR3 regions. First-round RT-PCR of the TCR CDR3 relied on the HTBI primer set. Using its own MiXCR run on the multiplex PCR reads, TCRdb lists one record per CDR3 protein. The table has 500,000 to 650,000 distinct CDR3 sequences, 40% to 50% seen once. Diagnosing involved the use of clinical symptoms, serum thyroxine and TRAb, thyroid ultrasound and orbital computed tomography. This clonotype was picked up many times. What it binds is not known. The clonotype comes from an adult woman with Graves' disease, either hyperthyroidism or ophthalmopathy (not recorded which). Material: peripheral blood or thyroid tissue (not recorded which).

For the CDR3, the DNA is TGCGCCAGCAGCCGGTCGGCGGGAGGCCTCAACACCTACGAGCAGTACTTC. This codes for CASSRSAGGLNTYEQYF. The rearrangement joins TRBV5-1 to TRBJ2-7; 8 bases match TRBD2. This CDR3 is built from 17 residues. Germline V gene lookup returns CDR1 SGHRS and CDR2 YFSETQ. V lost 4 bases, J lost 2 bases, and 14 bases stayed unmatched.